Shown below are 27 T cell receptor beta chains from a single sample sequenced in a study of monozygotic twins with inflammatory bowel disease. Using the 5' RACE reads, TCRdb records one entry per CDR3 protein without DNA. The sample has 150,000 to 200,000 distinct CDR3 sequences, and its top ten clones hold 2% to 3%. The sample was blood. These receptors all come from a human donor with ulcerative colitis or Crohn's disease, or a healthy co-twin of an affected twin (not recorded which).

The chain recombines TRBV20-1 with TRBJ2-1; TCRdb gives TRBD1 as the D gene, but with no DNA this cannot be confirmed. This CDR3 has 16 residues. The germline CDR1 and CDR2 sequences are DFQATT and SNEGSKA (reference sequence). The CDR3 sequence: CSARLRRGVGLDEQFF.

The chain carries TRBV6-4 and TRBJ2-5. Germline V gives CDR1 MRHNA, CDR2 SNTAGT. The CDR3 contains 12 residues. CDR3 sequence reads: CASSLLEETQYF.

V and J are TRBV6-6 and TRBJ2-3; TCRdb's D call, TRBD1, is unchecked because there is no DNA. Looked up from germline, CDR1 is MNHNY and CDR2 is SVGAGI (reference sequence). There are 14 residues in the CDR3. This CDR3 is CASSTGSRTDTQYF.

The V call is TRBV4-3, the J call TRBJ1-4. Germline V lookup: CDR1 LGHNA, CDR2 YSLEER. The CDR3 consists of 17 residues. CDR3 region: CASSQDPSRQGGEKLFF.

The CDR3 region is CSAQGYRSYNEQFF. The chain combines TRBV20-1 with TRBJ2-1; the D call of TRBD1 rests on TCRdb alone, since no DNA is present to check it. The CDR3 consists of 14 residues. From germline, CDR1 is DFQATT and CDR2 SNEGSKA (reference sequence).

This chain links TRBV27 with TRBJ2-2; no DNA is available, so the TRBD2 call from TCRdb remains unchecked. Germline V CDR1 and CDR2: MNHEY, SMNVEV (reference sequence). CDR3 length: 16 amino acids. CDR3 loop: CASSRLFSGSIGELFF.

The chain employs TRBV7-9 and TRBJ2-6; TCRdb calls TRBD1, which cannot be checked without DNA. Germline loops: CDR1 SEHNR, CDR2 FQNEAQ (reference sequence). This CDR3 is 17 amino acids long. Here the CDR3 reads CASSPPWFGSGANVLTF.

This sequence joins TRBV27 and TRBJ1-5; as DNA is missing, the TRBD1 call by TCRdb cannot be tested. Germline V CDR1 and CDR2: MNHEY, SMNVEV (reference sequence). The CDR3 is made up of 14 amino acids. CDR3 sequence: CASSLRQGRAPQHF.

The chain couples TRBV5-1 to TRBJ2-7. The CDR3 runs to 13 residues. The germline V gene has CDR1 SGHRS and CDR2 YFSETQ. The CDR3 spells CASSSRRNYEQYF.

The rearrangement joins TRBV6-1 to TRBJ2-3; TCRdb designates TRBD2, a call that cannot be tested without DNA. The CDR3 length is 15 residues. Germline V CDR1 and CDR2: MNHNS, SASEGT. Here the CDR3 reads CASSPIGGSTDTQYF.

The CDR3: CASSRWGGPSEQYF. This chain joins TRBV5-1 and TRBJ2-7; TCRdb returns TRBD1, unconfirmable since there is no DNA. Per germline, CDR1 SGHRS and CDR2 YFSETQ. CDR3 length: 14 residues.

V is TRBV29-1 and J is TRBJ2-4; checking the TCRdb D call of TRBD2 is not possible without DNA. The V gene's germline CDR1 is SQVTM and CDR2 ANQGSEA. The CDR3 has 19 residues. CDR3: CSVALRVGSGILAKNIQYF.

CDR3 sequence reads: CSAQGPSSYEQYF. The chain employs TRBV20-1 and TRBJ2-7; TCRdb selects TRBD2, and the lack of DNA leaves this call unchecked. This CDR3 contains 13 residues. Per germline, CDR1 DFQATT and CDR2 SNEGSKA (reference sequence).

This chain uses TRBV20-1 with TRBJ2-7; the D call of TRBD1 rests on TCRdb alone, since no DNA is present to check it. Looked up from germline, CDR1 is DFQATT and CDR2 is SNEGSKA (reference sequence). The CDR3 is made up of 14 amino acids. This CDR3 reads CSAGGTGGRYEQYF.

The J gene is TRBJ2-1, the V gene TRBV7-3; the D gene TCRdb calls, TRBD1, cannot be checked with no DNA. Germline V CDR1 and CDR2: SGHTA, FQGTGA. The CDR3 is 17 amino acids. The CDR3 loop reads CASSSPGAGGLLGEQFF. Combining the CDR3 with reference TRBV7-3 and TRBJ2-1 gives the whole variable domain GAGVSQTPSNKVTEKGKYVELRCDPISGHTALYWYRQSLGQGPEFLIYFQGTGAADDSGLPNDRFFAVRPEGSVSTLKIQRTERGDSAVYLCASSSPGAGGLLGEQFFGPGTRLTVL.

V and J are TRBV28 and TRBJ2-3; TCRdb designates TRBD2, a call that cannot be tested without DNA. This CDR3 has 14 amino acids. The germline CDR1 and CDR2 sequences are MDHEN and SYDVKM. The CDR3 loop reads CASSLAGVTDTQYF.

Here the CDR3 reads CASSRDGTASYEQYF. The genes are TRBV10-2 and TRBJ2-7; the TRBD1 assignment by TCRdb is unverifiable without DNA. The CDR3 runs 15 residues. Germline V gene data show CDR1 as WSHSY and CDR2 as SAAADI.

The chain couples TRBV7-2 to TRBJ2-1. CDR1 SGHTA and CDR2 FQGNSA come from the germline V gene. CDR3 length: 14 amino acids. This CDR3 is CASSLGVSYNEQFF.

This chain joins TRBV13 and TRBJ1-5. CDR1 and CDR2 from the germline V gene are PRHDT and FYEKMQ (reference sequence). This CDR3 is 14 amino acids long. The CDR3 is CASSLGRPPQPQHF. The variable domain in full, with the rest retrieved from reference TRBV13 and TRBJ1-5, is AAGVIQSPRHLIKEKRETATLKCYPIPRHDTVYWYQQGPGQDPQFLISFYEKMQSDKGSIPDRFSAQQFSDYHSELNMSSLELGDSALYFCASSLGRPPQPQHFGDGTRLSIL.

V is TRBV12-3 or TRBV12-4 and J is TRBJ2-1; as DNA is missing, the TRBD1 call by TCRdb cannot be tested. The CDR3 covers 15 residues. CDR3 region: CASSLAQPGDNEQFF.

The J gene is TRBJ2-1, the V gene TRBV11-2; the D call of TRBD1 rests on TCRdb alone, since no DNA is present to check it. Per the germline V gene, CDR1 is SGHAT and CDR2 is FQNNGV. The CDR3 consists of 16 residues. The CDR3 here is CASSFPWGVQTNEQFF.

The V call is TRBV14, the J call TRBJ2-1. CDR3 length: 14 residues. Germline CDR1 reads SGHDN; CDR2 reads FVKESK. This CDR3 is CASSQLGSYNEQFF.

The chain employs TRBV25-1 and TRBJ2-7; TCRdb names TRBD2, which stays unverified in the absence of DNA. The CDR3 has 13 residues. The germline gives CDR1 MGHDK, CDR2 SYGVNS. CDR3 sequence reads: CASTRDSSYEQYF.

The chain links TRBV6-5 to TRBJ1-1. This CDR3 region has 15 residues. Per germline, CDR1 MNHEY and CDR2 SVGAGI. CDR3 residues: CASSTEGGLNTEAFF.

The rearrangement joins TRBV11-1 to TRBJ2-2. There are 13 residues in the CDR3. Per germline, CDR1 SGHAT and CDR2 FQDESV (reference sequence). The CDR3: CASSTTEHGELFF.

V and J are TRBV20-1 and TRBJ2-7; TCRdb's D call, TRBD2, is unchecked because there is no DNA. CDR1 and CDR2 (germline): DFQATT, SNEGSKA (reference sequence). This CDR3 contains 15 residues. CDR3 in amino acids: CSARDPEGTGSEQYF.

The rearrangement joins TRBV6-6 to TRBJ2-3; TCRdb proposes TRBD1, but this gene call is untestable without DNA. This CDR3 has 15 amino acids. Germline V lookup: CDR1 MNHNY, CDR2 SVGAGI (reference sequence). The CDR3 sequence is CASSSSGWVPDTQYF.